The 3 T cell receptor beta chains presented below share a single source sample, sequenced in a study of cytomegalovirus exposure and HLA in healthy donors. The study ran its PCR with 60 Vbeta and 13 Jbeta primers. The table came from immunoSEQ multiplex PCR; TCRdb's copy has only in-frame clones and leaves some out. The sample carries about 120,000 clones, roughly 70% recorded once. The sample taken for sequencing was PBMCs. These receptors were obtained from a woman in her forties in good health and CMV-seropositive.

CDR3 in amino acids: CAWSNQGNTEAFF. CDR3 nucleotides: TGTGCCTGGAGTAACCAGGGGAACACTGAAGCTTTCTTT. The chain joins TRBV30 to TRBJ1-1, with D tentatively TRBD1 (5 bases). Between the trimmed V and J ends, which lost 2 bases and 1 base, there was a span of 8 bases. The length of the CDR3 is 13 residues. Germline V gives CDR1 GTSNPN, CDR2 SVGIG (reference sequence).

The rearrangement links TRBV2 to TRBJ2-7; no definite D call. V was cut by 5 bases and J by 3 bases, with 5 bases left in between. This CDR3 comprises 11 residues. Germline lookup yields CDR1 SNHLY and CDR2 FYNNEI. Written as DNA, the CDR3 is TGTGCCAGCAGTCCCTTCTACGAGCAGTACTTC. Encoded protein: CASSPFYEQYF.

The genes are TRBV4-3 and TRBJ2-1; possible D gene TRBD1, 6 bases. The CDR3 is 14 residues long. Trimming left V 4 bases short and J 7 bases short, with 14 bases between. Germline CDR1 reads LGHNA; CDR2 reads YSLEER. The CDR3 DNA is TGCGCCAGCAGCCCTTCAGGGGTTGTTAATGAGCAGTTCTTC. It translates to CASSPSGVVNEQFF.